This passage covers 10 T cell receptor beta chains from one sample sequenced in a study of T cells after somatic rescue of genetic block. Method: immunoSEQ multiplex PCR; TCRdb's copy keeps in-frame clones and lacks some. Here the sample spans 13,000 or so clones, 60% to 75% being singletons. Sequenced material: peripheral blood mononuclear cells (PBMCs). These receptors all come from a boy between 10 and 17 years old.

In its sample, this clone was seen a few times. The chain carries TRBV4-2 and TRBJ1-6; TRBD1 agrees at 9 bases. V was pared by 3 bases and J by 7 bases, with 7 bases of the junction left unmatched. This CDR3 is built from 16 residues. CDR1 is LGHNA and CDR2 is YNFKEQ in the germline V gene. The DNA of the CDR3 is TGTGCCAGCAGCCAGGGGGGGACAGGGAAAAATTCACCCCTCCACTTT. Amino acid sequence: CASSQGGTGKNSPLHF.

This sequence joins TRBV28 and TRBJ1-5, with TRBD1 as a possible D gene (6 bases). The CDR3 runs to 13 residues. Germline CDR1 reads MDHEN; CDR2 reads SYDVKM. The V end lost 8 bases, the J end lost 9 bases, and 17 bases lay between the germline ends. The CDR3 DNA sequence: TGTGCCAGCTCGAAAGGGGGTCCTGGGCCCCAGCATTTT. Translation gives CASSKGGPGPQHF.

V gene TRBV6-5 combines with J gene TRBJ1-1, with D maybe TRBD1 (6 bases). Looked up from germline, CDR1 is MNHEY and CDR2 is SVGAGI. Trimming shortened V by 4 bases and J by 1 base, and 13 bases separated the two germline ends. The CDR3 runs 15 residues. The CDR3 loop is CASSWQGTGNTEAFF. CDR3 bases: TGTGCCAGCAGTTGGCAGGGGACGGGGAACACTGAAGCTTTCTTT.

The V and J genes are TRBV5-1 and TRBJ2-3; 8 bases map to TRBD2. J was trimmed by 5 bases and V by 2 bases; bases with no gene match: 4. CDR1 is SGHRS and CDR2 is YFSETQ in the germline V gene. The CDR3 is 14 residues long. The CDR3 DNA sequence: TGCGCCAGCAGCTTCGGGGGGGCCGTAGATACGCAGTATTTT. It encodes CASSFGGAVDTQYF.

This rearrangement joins TRBV28 to TRBJ1-4; 9 positions agree with TRBD1. CDR3 length equals 15 residues. Unmatched junction bases numbered 11, after V lost 7 bases and J lost 8 bases. CDR1 MDHEN and CDR2 SYDVKM come from the germline V gene. CDR3 sequence reads: CASTNTGGRREKLFF. CDR3 nucleotides: TGTGCCAGCACCAATACAGGGGGCCGACGAGAAAAACTGTTTTTT. Full variable domain (missing parts from reference TRBV28 and TRBJ1-4): DVKVTQSSRYLVKRTGEKVFLECVQDMDHENMFWYRQDPGLGLRLIYFSYDVKMKEKGDIPEGYSVSREKKERFSLILESASTNQTSMYLCASTNTGGRREKLFFGSGTQLSVL.

This clone was recorded a few times. This chain connects TRBV9 to TRBJ1-2, with 7 positions matching TRBD1. The CDR3 spans 16 residues. From germline, CDR1 is SGDLS and CDR2 YYNGEE. V gave up 3 bases and J gave up 2 bases; unmatched junction bases: 10. In DNA form, the CDR3 reads TGTGCCAGCAGCGCCCGACAGGGCCCGCAAAACTATGGCTACACCTTC. This encodes CASSARQGPQNYGYTF.

V is TRBV7-9 and J is TRBJ2-1, with TRBD2 matching 7 bases. Germline V gives CDR1 SEHNR, CDR2 FQNEAQ (reference sequence). With 5 bases clipped from V and 6 bases from J, the junction kept 10 bases outside the gene matches. CDR3 length: 15 residues. CDR3 sequence (DNA): TGTGCCAGCAGCCTCAGCTGGACTAGAATCAATGAGCAGTTCTTC. Its translation is CASSLSWTRINEQFF.

The V gene is TRBV2, the J gene TRBJ2-1; 9 bases align to TRBD2. CDR3 length: 14 residues. V shed 11 bases and J 3 bases; nucleotides not matched to a gene: 8. Germline V lookup: CDR1 SNHLY, CDR2 FYNNEI. For the CDR3, the DNA is TGTGCCGGAGGTCTAGCGGGACTCTACAATGAGCAGTTCTTC. Residues: CAGGLAGLYNEQFF.

The chain couples TRBV7-3 to TRBJ2-3; the D is unclear. V was clipped by 4 bases and J by 2 bases, with 10 bases between them. This CDR3 contains 14 residues. CDR1 SGHTA and CDR2 FQGTGA come from the germline V gene. CDR3 loop: CASSSAGLTDTQYF. The CDR3 DNA reads as TGTGCCAGCAGCTCAGCAGGTCTCACAGATACGCAGTATTTT.

This chain joins TRBV6-1 and TRBJ1-5; perhaps TRBD1 as D (6 bases). Germline loops: CDR1 MNHNS, CDR2 SASEGT. V shed 2 bases and J shed 7 bases, with 15 bases lying between them. CDR3 length: 15 residues. The CDR3 spells CASSERGTLRQPQHF. The CDR3 nucleotides read TGTGCCAGCAGTGAAAGGGGGACCCTCCGACAGCCCCAGCATTTT.